These 5 T cell receptor beta chains originate from one sample sequenced in a study of cytomegalovirus exposure and HLA in healthy donors. Clones were read by immunoSEQ multiplex PCR, and TCRdb kept only the in-frame ones, dropping some. The data hold 70,000 to 75,000 clones, with 94% observed a single time. Input material: PBMCs. Every receptor here comes from a woman between 18 and 29 years old in good health and CMV-seropositive.

This clone was seen a handful of times. The genes are TRBV29-1 and TRBJ1-4, with TRBD1 identical over 7 bases. The CDR3 extends over 14 amino acids. With V trimmed by 7 bases and J by 2 bases, 7 bases remained unmatched. CDR1 SQVTM and CDR2 ANQGSEA come from the germline V gene. Written as DNA, the CDR3 is TGCAGCGCTAAAACAGGGGCGACTAATGAAAAACTGTTTTTT. This gives the protein CSAKTGATNEKLFF.

The table lists this clone with a few counts. The V and J genes are TRBV2 and TRBJ1-3; D perhaps matches TRBD1 (5 bases). V lost 7 bases and J 2 bases, leaving 9 bases between the germline ends. The germline CDR1 and CDR2 sequences are SNHLY and FYNNEI. The CDR3 covers 13 residues. The CDR3 spells CASKTDPGNTIYF. The CDR3 nucleotides are TGTGCCAGCAAGACAGACCCTGGAAACACCATATATTTT.

This sequence joins TRBV5-1 and TRBJ2-1; weak D call: TRBD1 (5 bases). Germline values: CDR1 SGHRS, CDR2 YFSETQ. V was shortened by 5 bases and J by 10 bases, with 13 bases between the two germline ends. This CDR3 is built from 12 residues. The CDR3: CASRPGQEEQFF. As DNA, the CDR3 is TGCGCCAGCAGACCAGGACAAGAGGAGCAGTTCTTC.

The chain employs TRBV28 and TRBJ1-6; 7 bases map to TRBD1. Germline CDR1 MDHEN, CDR2 SYDVKM. This CDR3 has 15 residues. Losses at the gene ends were 5 bases for V and 5 bases for J; bases not matched to a gene: 6. Here the CDR3 reads CASSVKQGNNSPLHF. The CDR3 bases are TGTGCCAGCAGTGTAAAACAGGGGAATAATTCACCCCTCCACTTT.

The chain employs TRBV9 and TRBJ1-3; D is unclear. The CDR3 consists of 17 residues. Trimming took off 3 bases at V and 0 bases at J, with 16 bases between the two ends. CDR1 SGDLS and CDR2 YYNGEE come from the germline V gene. The CDR3 here is CASSGGVGVSSGNTIYF. CDR3 nucleotide sequence: TGTGCCAGCAGCGGAGGTGTCGGGGTGAGCTCTGGAAACACCATATATTTT.